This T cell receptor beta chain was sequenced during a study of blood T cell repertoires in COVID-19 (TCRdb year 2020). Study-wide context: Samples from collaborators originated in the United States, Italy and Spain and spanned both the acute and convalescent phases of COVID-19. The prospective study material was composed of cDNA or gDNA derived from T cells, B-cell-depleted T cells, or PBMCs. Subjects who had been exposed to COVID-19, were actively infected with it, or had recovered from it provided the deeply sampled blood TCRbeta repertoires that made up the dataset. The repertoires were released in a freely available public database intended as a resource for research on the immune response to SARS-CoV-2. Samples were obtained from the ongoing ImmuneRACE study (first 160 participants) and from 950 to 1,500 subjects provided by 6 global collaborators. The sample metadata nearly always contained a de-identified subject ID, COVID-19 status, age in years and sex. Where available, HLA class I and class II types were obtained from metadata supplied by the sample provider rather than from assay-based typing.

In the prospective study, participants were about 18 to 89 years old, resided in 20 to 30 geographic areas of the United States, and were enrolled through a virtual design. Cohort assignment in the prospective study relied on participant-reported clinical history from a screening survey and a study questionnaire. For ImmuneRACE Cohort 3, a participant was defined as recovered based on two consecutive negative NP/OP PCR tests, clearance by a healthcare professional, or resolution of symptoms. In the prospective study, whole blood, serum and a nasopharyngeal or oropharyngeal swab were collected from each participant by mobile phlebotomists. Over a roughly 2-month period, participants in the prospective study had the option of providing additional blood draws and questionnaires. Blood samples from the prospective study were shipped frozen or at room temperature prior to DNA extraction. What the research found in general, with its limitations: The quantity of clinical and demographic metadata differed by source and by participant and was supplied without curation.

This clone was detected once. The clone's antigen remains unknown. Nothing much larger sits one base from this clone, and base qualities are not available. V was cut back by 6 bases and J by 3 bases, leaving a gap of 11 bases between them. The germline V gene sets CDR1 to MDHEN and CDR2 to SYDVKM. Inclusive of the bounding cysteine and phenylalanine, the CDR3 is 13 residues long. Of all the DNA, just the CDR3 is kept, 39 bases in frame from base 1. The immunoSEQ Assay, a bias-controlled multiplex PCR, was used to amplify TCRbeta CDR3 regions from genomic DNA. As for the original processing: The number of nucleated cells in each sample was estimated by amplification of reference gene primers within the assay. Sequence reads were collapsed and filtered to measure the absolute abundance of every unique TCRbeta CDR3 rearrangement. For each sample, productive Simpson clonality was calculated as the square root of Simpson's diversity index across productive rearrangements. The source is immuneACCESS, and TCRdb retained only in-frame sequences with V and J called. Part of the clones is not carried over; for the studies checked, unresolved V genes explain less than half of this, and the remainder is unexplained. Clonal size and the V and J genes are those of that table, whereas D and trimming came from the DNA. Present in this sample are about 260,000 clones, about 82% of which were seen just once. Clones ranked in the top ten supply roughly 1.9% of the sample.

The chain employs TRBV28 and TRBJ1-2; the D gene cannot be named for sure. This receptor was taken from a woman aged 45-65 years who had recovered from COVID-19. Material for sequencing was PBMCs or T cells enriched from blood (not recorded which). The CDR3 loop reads CASSSDTDYGYTF. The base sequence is TGTGCCAGCAGCTCAGACACTGACTATGGCTACACCTTC.